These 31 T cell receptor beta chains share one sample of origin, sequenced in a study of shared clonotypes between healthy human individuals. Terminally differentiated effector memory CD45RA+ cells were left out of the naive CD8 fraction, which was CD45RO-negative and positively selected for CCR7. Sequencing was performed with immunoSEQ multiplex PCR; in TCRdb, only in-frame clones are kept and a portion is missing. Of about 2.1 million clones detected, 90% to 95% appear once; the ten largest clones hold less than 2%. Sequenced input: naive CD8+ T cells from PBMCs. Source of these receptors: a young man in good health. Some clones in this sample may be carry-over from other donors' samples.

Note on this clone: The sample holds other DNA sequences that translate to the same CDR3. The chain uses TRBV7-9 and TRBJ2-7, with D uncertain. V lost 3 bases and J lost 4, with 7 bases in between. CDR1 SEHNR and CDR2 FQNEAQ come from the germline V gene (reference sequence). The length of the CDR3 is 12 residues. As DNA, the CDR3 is TGTGCCAGCAGCTTGCGTGGGTACGAGCAGTACTTC. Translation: CASSLRGYEQYF. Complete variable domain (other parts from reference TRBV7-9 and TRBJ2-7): DTGVSQNPRHKITKRGQNVTFRCDPISEHNRLYWYRQTLGQGPEFLTYFQNEAQLEKSRLLSDRFSAERPKGSFSTLEIQRTEQGDSAMYLCASSLRGYEQYFGPGTRLTVT.

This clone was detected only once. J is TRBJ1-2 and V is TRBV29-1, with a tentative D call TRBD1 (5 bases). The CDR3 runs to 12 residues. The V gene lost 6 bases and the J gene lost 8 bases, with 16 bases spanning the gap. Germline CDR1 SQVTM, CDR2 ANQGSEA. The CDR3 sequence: CSVPGESGGYTF. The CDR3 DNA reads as TGCAGCGTCCCGGGGGAATCAGGGGGCTACACCTTC.

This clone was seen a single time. The CDR3 sequence: CSVRTSGTGELFF. Written as DNA, the CDR3 is TGCAGCGTTCGGACTAGCGGAACCGGGGAGCTGTTTTTT. The rearrangement links TRBV29-1 to TRBJ2-2, with 10 bases fitting TRBD2. Losses at the gene ends were 5 bases for V and 5 bases for J; bases not matched to a gene: 2. CDR1 is SQVTM and CDR2 is ANQGSEA in the germline V gene. This CDR3 is built from 13 residues.

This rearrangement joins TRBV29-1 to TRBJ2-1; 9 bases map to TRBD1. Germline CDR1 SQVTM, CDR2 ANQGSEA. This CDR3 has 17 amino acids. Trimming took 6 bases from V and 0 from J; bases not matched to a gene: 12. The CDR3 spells CSVKGHRDRVSYNEQFF. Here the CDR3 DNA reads TGCAGCGTCAAAGGTCACCGGGACAGGGTCTCCTACAATGAGCAGTTCTTC.

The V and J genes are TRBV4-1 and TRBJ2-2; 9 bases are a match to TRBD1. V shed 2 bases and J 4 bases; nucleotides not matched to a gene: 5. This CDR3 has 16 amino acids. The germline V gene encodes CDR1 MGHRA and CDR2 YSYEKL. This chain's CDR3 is CASSQSGTGFTGELFF. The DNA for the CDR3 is TGCGCCAGCAGCCAATCCGGGACAGGGTTCACCGGGGAGCTGTTTTTT.

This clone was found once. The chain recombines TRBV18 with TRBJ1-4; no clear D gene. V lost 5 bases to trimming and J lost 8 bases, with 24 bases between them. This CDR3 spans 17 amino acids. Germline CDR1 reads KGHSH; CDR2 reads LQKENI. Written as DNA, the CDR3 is TGTGCCAGCTCAGAGAACAGAAACGGGCGGCCCAGGGAAAAACTGTTTTTT. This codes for CASSENRNGRPREKLFF.

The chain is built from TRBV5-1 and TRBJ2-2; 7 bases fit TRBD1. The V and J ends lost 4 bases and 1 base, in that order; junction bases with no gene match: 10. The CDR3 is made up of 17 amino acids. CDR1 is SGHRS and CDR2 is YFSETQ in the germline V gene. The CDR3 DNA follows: TGCGCCAGCAGCCTAGGTAGGGGGACAGAGAACACCGGGGAGCTGTTTTTT. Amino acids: CASSLGRGTENTGELFF.

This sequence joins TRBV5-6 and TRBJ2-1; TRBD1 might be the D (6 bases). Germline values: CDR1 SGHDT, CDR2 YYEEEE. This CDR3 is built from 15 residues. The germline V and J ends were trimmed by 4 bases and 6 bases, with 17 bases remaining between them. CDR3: CASSPGQFHSNEQFF. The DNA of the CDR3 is TGTGCCAGCAGCCCTGGACAGTTTCATAGCAATGAGCAGTTCTTC.

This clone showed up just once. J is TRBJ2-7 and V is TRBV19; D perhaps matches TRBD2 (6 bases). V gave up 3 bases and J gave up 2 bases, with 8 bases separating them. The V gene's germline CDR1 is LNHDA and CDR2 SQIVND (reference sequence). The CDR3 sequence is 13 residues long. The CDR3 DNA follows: TGTGCCAGTAGTATCCGGAGGGCCTACGAGCAGTACTTC. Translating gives CASSIRRAYEQYF.

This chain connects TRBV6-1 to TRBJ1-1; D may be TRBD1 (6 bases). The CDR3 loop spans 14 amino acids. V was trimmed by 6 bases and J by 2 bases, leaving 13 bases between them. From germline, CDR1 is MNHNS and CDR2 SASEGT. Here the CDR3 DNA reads TGTGCCAGCAGCTACCGGACAGTAAACACTGAAGCTTTCTTT. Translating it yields CASSYRTVNTEAFF.

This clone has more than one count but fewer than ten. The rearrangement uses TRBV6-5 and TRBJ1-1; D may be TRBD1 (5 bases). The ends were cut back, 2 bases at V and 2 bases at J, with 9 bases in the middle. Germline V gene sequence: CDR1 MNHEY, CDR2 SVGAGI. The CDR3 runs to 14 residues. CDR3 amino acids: CASSYRTPNTEAFF. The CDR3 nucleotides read TGTGCCAGCAGTTACAGGACACCTAACACTGAAGCTTTCTTT.

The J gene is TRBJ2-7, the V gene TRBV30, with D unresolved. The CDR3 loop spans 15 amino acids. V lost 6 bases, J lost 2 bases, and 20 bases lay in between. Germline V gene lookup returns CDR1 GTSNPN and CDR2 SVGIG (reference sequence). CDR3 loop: CACGPLGLSAYEQYF. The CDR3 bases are TGTGCCTGCGGACCGCTCGGTTTAAGTGCCTACGAGCAGTACTTC. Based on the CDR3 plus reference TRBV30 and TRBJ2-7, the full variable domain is SQTIHQWPATLVQPVGSPLSLECTVEGTSNPNLYWYRQAAGRGLQLLFYSVGIGQISSEVPQNLSASRPQDRQFILSSKKLLLSDSGFYLCACGPLGLSAYEQYFGPGTRLTVT.

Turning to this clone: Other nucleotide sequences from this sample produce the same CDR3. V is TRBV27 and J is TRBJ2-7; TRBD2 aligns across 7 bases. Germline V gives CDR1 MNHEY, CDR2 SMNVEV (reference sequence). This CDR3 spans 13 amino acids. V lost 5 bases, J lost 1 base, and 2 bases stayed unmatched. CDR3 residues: CASSPRGSYEQYF. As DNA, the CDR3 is TGTGCCAGCAGTCCGCGGGGGTCCTACGAGCAGTACTTC.

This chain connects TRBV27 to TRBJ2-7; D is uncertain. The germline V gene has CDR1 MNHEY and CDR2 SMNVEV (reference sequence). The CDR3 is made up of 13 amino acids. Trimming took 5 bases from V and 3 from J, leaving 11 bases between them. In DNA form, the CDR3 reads TGTGCCAGCAGTGAGGACCTCAACTACGAGCAGTACTTC. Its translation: CASSEDLNYEQYF.

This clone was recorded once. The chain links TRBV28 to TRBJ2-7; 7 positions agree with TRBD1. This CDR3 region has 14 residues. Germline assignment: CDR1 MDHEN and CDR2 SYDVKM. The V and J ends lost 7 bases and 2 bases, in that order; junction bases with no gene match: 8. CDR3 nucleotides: TGTGCCAGCAACCCACTCGACAGGGCCTACGAGCAGTACTTC. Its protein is CASNPLDRAYEQYF.

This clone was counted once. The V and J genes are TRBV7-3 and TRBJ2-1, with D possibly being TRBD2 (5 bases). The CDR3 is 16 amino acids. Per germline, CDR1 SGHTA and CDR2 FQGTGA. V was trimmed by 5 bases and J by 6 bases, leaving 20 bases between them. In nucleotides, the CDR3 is TGTGCCAGCAGCCCATACCTCAATTCACGGGGCAATGAGCAGTTCTTC. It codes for CASSPYLNSRGNEQFF.

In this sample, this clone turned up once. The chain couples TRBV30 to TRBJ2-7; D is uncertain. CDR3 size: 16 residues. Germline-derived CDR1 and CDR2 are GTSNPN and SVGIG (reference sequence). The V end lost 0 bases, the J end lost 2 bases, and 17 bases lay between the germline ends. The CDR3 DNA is TGTGCCTGGAGTGTACCGGTTAGGCCACGAGCCTACGAGCAGTACTTC. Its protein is CAWSVPVRPRAYEQYF.

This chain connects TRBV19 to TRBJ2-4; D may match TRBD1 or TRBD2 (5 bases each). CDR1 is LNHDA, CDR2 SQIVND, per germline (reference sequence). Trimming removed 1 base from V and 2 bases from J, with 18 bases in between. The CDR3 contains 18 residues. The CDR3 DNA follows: TGTGCCAGTAGTATAGTGGGAATTGGGGACGGCCCCAAAAACATTCAGTACTTC. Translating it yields CASSIVGIGDGPKNIQYF. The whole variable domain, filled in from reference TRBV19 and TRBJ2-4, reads DGGITQSPKYLFRKEGQNVTLSCEQNLNHDAMYWYRQDPGQGLRLIYYSQIVNDFQKGDIAEGYSVSREKKESFPLTVTSAQKNPTAFYLCASSIVGIGDGPKNIQYFGAGTRLSVL.

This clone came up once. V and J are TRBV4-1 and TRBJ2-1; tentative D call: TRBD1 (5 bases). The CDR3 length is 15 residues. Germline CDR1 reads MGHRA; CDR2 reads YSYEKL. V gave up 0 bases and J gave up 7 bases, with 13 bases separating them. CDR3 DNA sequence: TGCGCCAGCAGCCAAGATCTCGCAGGGTGGAATGAGCAGTTCTTC. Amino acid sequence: CASSQDLAGWNEQFF.

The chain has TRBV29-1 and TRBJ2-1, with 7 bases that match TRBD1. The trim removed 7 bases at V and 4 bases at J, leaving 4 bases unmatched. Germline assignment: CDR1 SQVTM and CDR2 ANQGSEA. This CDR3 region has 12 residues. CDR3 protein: CSAGTAYNEQFF. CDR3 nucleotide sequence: TGCAGCGCCGGGACAGCATACAATGAGCAGTTCTTC.

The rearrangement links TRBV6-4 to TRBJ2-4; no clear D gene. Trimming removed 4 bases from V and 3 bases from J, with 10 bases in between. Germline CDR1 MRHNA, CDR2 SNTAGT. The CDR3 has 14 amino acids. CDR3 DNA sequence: TGTGCCAGCAGTGGGTGGGGTCACAAAAACATTCAGTACTTC. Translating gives CASSGWGHKNIQYF.

The CDR3, as DNA: TGTGCCAGCAGCTCGATCCGGGACGGGTTATACCAAGAGACCCAGTACTTC. Its protein is CASSSIRDGLYQETQYF. This rearrangement joins TRBV7-4 to TRBJ2-5; D may be TRBD1 or TRBD2 (5 bases each). The germline V gene encodes CDR1 SGHVT and CDR2 SQSDAQ. V shed 4 bases and J shed 0 bases, with 18 bases lying between them. The CDR3 contains 17 residues.

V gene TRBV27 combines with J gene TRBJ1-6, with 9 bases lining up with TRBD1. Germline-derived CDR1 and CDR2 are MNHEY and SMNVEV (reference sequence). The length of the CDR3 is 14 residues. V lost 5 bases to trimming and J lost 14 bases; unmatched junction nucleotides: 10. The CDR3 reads CASSRTGAPLALHF. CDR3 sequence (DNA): TGTGCCAGCAGTCGGACAGGGGCCCCCTTGGCCCTCCACTTT.

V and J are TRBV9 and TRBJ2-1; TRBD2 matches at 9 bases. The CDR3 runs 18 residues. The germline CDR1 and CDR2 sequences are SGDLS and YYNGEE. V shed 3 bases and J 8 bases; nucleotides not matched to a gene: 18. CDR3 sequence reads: CASSALGWSSGIGYEQFF. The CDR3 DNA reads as TGTGCCAGCAGCGCTCTAGGTTGGTCTAGCGGGATTGGATATGAGCAGTTCTTC. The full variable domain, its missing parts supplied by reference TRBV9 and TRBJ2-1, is DSGVTQTPKHLITATGQRVTLRCSPRSGDLSVYWYQQSLDQGLQFLIQYYNGEERAKGNILERFSAQQFPDLHSELNLSSLELGDSALYFCASSALGWSSGIGYEQFFGPGTRLTVL.

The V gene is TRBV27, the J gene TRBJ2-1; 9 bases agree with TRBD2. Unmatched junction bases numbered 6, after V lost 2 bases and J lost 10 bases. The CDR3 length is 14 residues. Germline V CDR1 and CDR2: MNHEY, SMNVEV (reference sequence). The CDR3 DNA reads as TGTGCCAGCAGTTTAGCGGGAGGGTATGCCGAGCAGTTCTTC. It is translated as CASSLAGGYAEQFF.

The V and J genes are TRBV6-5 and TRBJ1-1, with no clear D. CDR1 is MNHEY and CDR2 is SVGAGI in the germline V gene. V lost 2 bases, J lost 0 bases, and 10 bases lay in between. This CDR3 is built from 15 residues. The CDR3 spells CASSYEGRLNTEAFF. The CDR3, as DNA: TGTGCCAGCAGTTACGAAGGGCGGCTGAACACTGAAGCTTTCTTT.

CDR3 sequence (DNA): TGTGCCAGCAGTTCTCCCGGCCGGAGCACAGATACGCAGTATTTT. It specifies CASSSPGRSTDTQYF. V gene TRBV6-5 combines with J gene TRBJ2-3; D not resolved. Trimming shortened V by 4 bases and J by 0 bases, and 11 bases separated the two germline ends. This CDR3 is built from 15 residues. CDR1 is MNHEY and CDR2 is SVGAGI in the germline V gene.

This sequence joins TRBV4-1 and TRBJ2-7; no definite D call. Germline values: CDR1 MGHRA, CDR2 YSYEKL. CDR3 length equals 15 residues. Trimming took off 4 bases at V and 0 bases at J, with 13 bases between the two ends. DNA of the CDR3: TGCGCCAGCAGCCCCGTTGGTGGAAGCTCCTACGAGCAGTACTTC. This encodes CASSPVGGSSYEQYF.

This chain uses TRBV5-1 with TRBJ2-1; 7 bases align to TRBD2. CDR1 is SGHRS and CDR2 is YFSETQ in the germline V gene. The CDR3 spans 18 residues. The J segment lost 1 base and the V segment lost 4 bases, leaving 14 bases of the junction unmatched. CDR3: CASSNGLVGIGSYNEQFF. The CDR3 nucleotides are TGCGCCAGCAGCAACGGACTAGTCGGGATAGGATCCTACAATGAGCAGTTCTTC.

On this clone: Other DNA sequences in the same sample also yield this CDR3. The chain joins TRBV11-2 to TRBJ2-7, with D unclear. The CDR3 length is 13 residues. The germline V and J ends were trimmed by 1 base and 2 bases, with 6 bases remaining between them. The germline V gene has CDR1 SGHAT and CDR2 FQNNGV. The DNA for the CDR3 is TGTGCCAGCAGCTTAGGACCAACCTACGAGCAGTACTTC. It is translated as CASSLGPTYEQYF.

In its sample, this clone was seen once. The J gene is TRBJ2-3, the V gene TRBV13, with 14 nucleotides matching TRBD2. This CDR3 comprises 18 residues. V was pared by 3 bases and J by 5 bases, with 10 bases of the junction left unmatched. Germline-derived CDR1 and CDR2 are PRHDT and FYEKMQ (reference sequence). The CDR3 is CASSLGLAGEGNGDTQYF. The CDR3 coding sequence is TGTGCCAGCAGCTTGGGACTAGCGGGAGAGGGGAACGGAGATACGCAGTATTTT.